This T cell receptor (beta chain) derives from a study of long-term antiretroviral therapy in people with HIV. In the United States, treatment was given to all participants with HIV. J gave up 6 bases and V 3 bases, and 5 bases lay outside the gene matches. The CDR3 sequence is 15 residues long. Germline CDR1 and CDR2: SGHRS and YFSETQ. At survey level, the immunoSEQ assay was run in its v3.0 version. It was roughly 40,000-50,000 T-cell genomes per sample that sequencing targeted. Sequencing used immunoSEQ multiplex PCR; TCRdb keeps in-frame clones, though not all of them. The sample gives approximately 22,000 clones, around 84% of which show up once; 2.3% is in the top ten. General study findings and limits: HIV repertoires covered narrower CDR3 length ranges than controls did.

As to this clone: Its antigen is not identified.

The chain has TRBV5-1 and TRBJ2-2; 10 nucleotides match TRBD2. The sequenced sample was unsorted PBMCs, obtained 3 years after starting antiretroviral therapy. This TCR was sampled from a middle-aged man with HIV. This chain's CDR3 is CASSWGTSAPGELFF. The CDR3 DNA is TGCGCCAGCAGCTGGGGGACTAGCGCGCCCGGGGAGCTGTTTTTT. The whole variable domain, filled in from reference TRBV5-1 and TRBJ2-2, reads KAGVTQTPRYLIKTRGQQVTLSCSPISGHRSVSWYQQTPGQGLQFLFEYFSETQRNKGNFPGRFSGRQFSNSRSEMNVSTLELGDSALYLCASSWGTSAPGELFFGEGSRLTVL.